These 32 T cell receptor beta chains were sequenced from one sample in a study of T cell repertoires in cytomegalovirus infection (dated by TCRdb to the late 2010s). TCRdb records Illumina HiSeq 1500 as the sequencer. TCRdb applied fastp at Q25 and MiXCR to the public reads, then kept only in-frame beta chains. Each entry is one CDR3 protein sequence, shown with its most common DNA and genes. The sample yields about 51,000 distinct CDR3 sequences; 20% to 25% were counted once. The ten largest clones represent around 27% of the sample. No antigens are known for them. The treatment or condition label of this sample denotes: in vitro stimulation with specific CMV peptide epitopes to enrich CMV-specific T cells. Specimen: CD8+ T cells from cultured PBMCs, collected from culture after CMV antigen stimulation. The receptors come from a human donor in good health (CMV status not recorded). Some clones in this sample may be carry-over from other donors' samples.

Ten or more counts support this clonotype. J is TRBJ1-5 and V is TRBV10-3; D may be TRBD1 (6 bases). This CDR3 is built from 18 residues. Deletions cut 5 bases from V and 5 bases from J, with 25 bases between. CDR1 is ENHRY and CDR2 is SYGVKD in the germline V gene. The CDR3 DNA is TGTGCCATCAGTTTCCCGGACCGCGAAGGGGGTCAGGATCAGCCCCAGCATTTT. Amino acids: CAISFPDREGGQDQPQHF.

This clonotype showed up just a few times. V usage is TRBV4-3 and J usage is TRBJ2-1, with 9 bases identical to TRBD2. The junction had 6 bases not matched to a gene; V was cut back by 4 bases and J by 5 bases. The CDR3 consists of 15 residues. Germline CDR1 reads LGHNA; CDR2 reads YSLEER. The CDR3 region has the DNA TGCGCCAGCAGCCCCTTCCAGCGGGAGGACAATGAGCAGTTCTTC. Residues: CASSPFQREDNEQFF.

This chain links TRBV7-6 with TRBJ1-2, with 12 bases aligning to TRBD1. V gave up 1 base and J gave up 3 bases; unmatched junction bases: 15. This CDR3 is 20 amino acids long. Germline CDR1 reads SGHVS; CDR2 reads FNYEAQ. CDR3 sequence reads: CASSLEGTGTGGGLDYGYTF. Here the CDR3 DNA reads TGTGCCAGCAGCTTAGAGGGGACCGGGACAGGGGGCGGATTGGACTATGGCTACACCTTC. Variable domain in full (rest from reference TRBV7-6 and TRBJ1-2): GAGVSQSPRYKVTKRGQDVALRCDPISGHVSLYWYRQALGQGPEFLTYFNYEAQQDKSGLPNDRFSAERPEGSISTLTIQRTEQRDSAMYRCASSLEGTGTGGGLDYGYTFGSGTRLTVV.

The V and J genes are TRBV4-3 and TRBJ2-1, with a possible D match to TRBD1 (5 bases). CDR1 LGHNA and CDR2 YSLEER come from the germline V gene. Trimming took 2 bases from V and 0 from J, leaving 11 bases between them. This CDR3 contains 16 residues. This CDR3 is CASSQHRQSSYNEQFF. The CDR3, as DNA: TGCGCCAGCAGCCAACATCGACAGAGCTCCTACAATGAGCAGTTCTTC.

This clonotype appeared a few times. V is TRBV27 and J is TRBJ1-1, with 8 positions matching TRBD1. Trimming took 5 bases from V and 0 from J; bases not matched to a gene: 5. The CDR3 has 15 residues. Germline assignment: CDR1 MNHEY and CDR2 SMNVEV (reference sequence). The CDR3 here is CASSKTGAVNTEAFF. The CDR3 region has the DNA TGTGCCAGCAGTAAGACAGGGGCTGTGAACACTGAAGCTTTCTTT.

The rearrangement links TRBV6-6 to TRBJ1-6; 9 bases line up with TRBD1. CDR3 length equals 20 residues. Losses at the gene ends were 2 bases for V and 0 bases for J; bases not matched to a gene: 11. Germline loops: CDR1 MNHNY, CDR2 SVGAGI (reference sequence). The CDR3 sequence: CASSYQPGTGFFSYNSPLHF. CDR3 coding DNA: TGTGCCAGCAGTTACCAGCCCGGGACAGGGTTCTTCTCCTATAATTCACCCCTCCACTTT.

The CDR3 sequence is CASSPGTIYGYTF. Here the CDR3 DNA reads TGTGCCAGCAGTCCCGGGACAATCTATGGCTACACCTTC. The V call is TRBV12-3 or TRBV12-4, the J call TRBJ1-2; weak D call: TRBD1 (6 bases). V was pared by 5 bases and J by 4 bases, with 11 bases between. The CDR3 length is 13 residues.

There are many counts of this clonotype. This chain links TRBV15 with TRBJ2-5; D might be TRBD1 or TRBD2, each matching 5 bases. Trimming left V 1 base short and J 0 bases short, with 9 bases between. This CDR3 has 15 amino acids. CDR1 is LNHNV, CDR2 YYDKDF, per germline (reference sequence). CDR3 amino acids: CATSRGDGDQETQYF. The CDR3 DNA reads as TGTGCCACCAGCAGAGGGGACGGGGACCAAGAGACCCAGTACTTC.

This clonotype turned up a few times. This chain uses TRBV5-1 with TRBJ2-1; 9 nucleotides agree with TRBD2. The CDR3 covers 13 residues. Trimming removed 3 bases from V and 8 bases from J; junction bases left unmatched: 3. Germline CDR1 reads SGHRS; CDR2 reads YFSETQ. This CDR3 is CASSWGTSYEQFF. In nucleotides, the CDR3 is TGCGCCAGCAGCTGGGGGACTAGCTATGAGCAGTTCTTC.

This clonotype showed up just a few times. The genes are TRBV14 and TRBJ2-1; D may be TRBD2 (5 bases). The CDR3 is 13 residues long. From germline, CDR1 is SGHDN and CDR2 FVKESK. The V end lost 4 bases, the J end lost 8 bases, and 12 bases lay between the germline ends. The CDR3 reads CASSRVPGDEQFF. In DNA, the CDR3 is TGTGCCAGCAGCCGAGTTCCCGGGGATGAGCAGTTCTTC. Full variable domain (remainder filled in from reference TRBV14 and TRBJ2-1): EAGVTQFPSHSVIEKGQTVTLRCDPISGHDNLYWYRRVMGKEIKFLLHFVKESKQDESGMPNNRFLAERTGGTYSTLKVQPAELEDSGVYFCASSRVPGDEQFFGPGTRLTVL.

This clonotype was seen many times. V gene TRBV6-1 combines with J gene TRBJ2-3; 13 bases agree with TRBD2. This CDR3 contains 17 residues. Losses at the gene ends were 5 bases for V and 1 base for J; bases not matched to a gene: 6. The germline CDR1 and CDR2 sequences are MNHNS and SASEGT. CDR3 nucleotide sequence: TGTGCCAGCAGTCCTCGGGGACTAGCGGGGCGCACAGATACGCAGTATTTT. It encodes CASSPRGLAGRTDTQYF.

This clonotype has more than one count but fewer than ten. The genes are TRBV6-2 or TRBV6-3 and TRBJ2-7; D not resolved. CDR1 and CDR2 from the germline V gene are MNHEY and SVGEGT. The CDR3 has 10 residues. Deletions cut 8 bases from V and 9 bases from J, with 11 bases between. For the CDR3, the DNA is TGTGCCAGCGGCGCGTGGGTGCAGTACTTC. Residues: CASGAWVQYF.

In this sample, this clonotype turned up a few times. The chain joins TRBV19 to TRBJ2-7; weak D call: TRBD1 (6 bases). This CDR3 has 13 residues. The ends were cut back, 8 bases at V and 7 bases at J, with 18 bases in the middle. Germline CDR1 LNHDA, CDR2 SQIVND (reference sequence). The CDR3 loop is CASSDTGPFEQYF. The CDR3 DNA is TGTGCCAGTTCGGACACAGGGCCATTTGAGCAGTACTTC.

This clonotype has more than one count but fewer than ten. The chain couples TRBV12-3 or TRBV12-4 to TRBJ1-2; possibly TRBD1 for D (6 bases). The CDR3 has 13 amino acids. Trimming pared 3 bases from V and 8 bases from J, leaving 13 bases between. CDR3 residues: CASSFKLDRGYTF. The CDR3, as DNA: TGTGCCAGCAGTTTTAAACTCGACAGGGGCTACACCTTC.

The chain recombines TRBV7-6 with TRBJ2-2; D may match TRBD1 or TRBD2 (5 bases each). This CDR3 is 14 amino acids long. Trimming removed 4 bases at V and 3 bases at J, with 9 bases between. Germline-derived CDR1 and CDR2 are SGHVS and FNYEAQ. The CDR3 coding sequence is TGTGCCAGCAGCTCCGAGGGGTACACCGGGGAGCTGTTTTTT. Its protein product is CASSSEGYTGELFF.

The genes are TRBV28 and TRBJ2-7; D is possibly TRBD2 (6 bases). The CDR3 contains 13 residues. Germline V CDR1 and CDR2: MDHEN, SYDVKM. Trimming stripped 5 bases from V and 2 bases from J, with 10 bases between. The CDR3, as DNA: TGTGCCAGCAGTCCAACTAGCACCTACGAGCAGTACTTC. This translates into CASSPTSTYEQYF.

The chain is built from TRBV6-5 and TRBJ1-5, with 7 bases fitting TRBD1. The CDR3 is 15 residues long. The J segment lost 6 bases and the V segment lost 6 bases, leaving 11 bases of the junction unmatched. Looked up from germline, CDR1 is MNHEY and CDR2 is SVGAGI. CDR3: CASSPSGTVGQPQHF. The CDR3 region has the DNA TGTGCCAGCAGCCCTTCCGGGACAGTCGGTCAGCCCCAGCATTTT.

The chain has TRBV7-8 and TRBJ2-4; TRBD1 matches 8 bases. This CDR3 comprises 17 residues. J lost 1 base, V lost 5 bases, and 10 bases had no gene match. The germline gives CDR1 SGHVS, CDR2 FQNEAQ. The CDR3 DNA follows: TGTGCCAGCAGCCCCCGGGACAGGCCCGGGGCCAAAAACATTCAGTACTTC. This sequence encodes CASSPRDRPGAKNIQYF. The variable domain in full, completed from reference TRBV7-8 and TRBJ2-4, reads GAGVSQSPRYKVAKRGQDVALRCDPISGHVSLFWYQQALGQGPEFLTYFQNEAQLDKSGLPSDRFFAERPEGSVSTLKIQRTQQEDSAVYLCASSPRDRPGAKNIQYFGAGTRLSVL.

By sample share, this clonotype is medium-sized. CDR3 loop: CASSPRMVSYEQYF. The CDR3 coding sequence is TGTGCCAGCAGTCCGCGGATGGTCTCCTACGAGCAGTACTTC. The chain has TRBV12-3 or TRBV12-4 and TRBJ2-7; D gene unclear. CDR3 length equals 14 residues. Trimming stripped 5 bases from V and 0 bases from J, with 11 bases between.

This rearrangement joins TRBV6-8 to TRBJ2-4, with a weak D call TRBD1 (6 bases). CDR3 length equals 14 residues. Germline V gene lookup returns CDR1 MNHGY and CDR2 SAAAGT. V lost 5 bases and J lost 8, with 16 bases in between. The CDR3 DNA follows: TGTGCCAGCAGTCCTCGGGACATCGATGACATTCAGTACTTC. Translated: CASSPRDIDDIQYF.

In its sample, this clonotype was seen many times. V gene TRBV27 combines with J gene TRBJ1-1; D may be TRBD1 (6 bases). V lost 6 bases and J lost 5, with 13 bases in between. This CDR3 region has 13 residues. Germline CDR1 and CDR2: MNHEY and SMNVEV (reference sequence). CDR3 sequence: CASSSGVRTEAFF. As DNA, the CDR3 is TGTGCCAGCAGCTCAGGGGTACGAACTGAAGCTTTCTTT.

This clonotype was seen just once. The V and J genes are TRBV6-5 and TRBJ2-1, with D tentatively TRBD1 (5 bases). With 0 bases removed from V and 7 bases from J, the gap between germline ends came to 13 bases. This CDR3 region has 15 residues. CDR1 MNHEY and CDR2 SVGAGI come from the germline V gene. CDR3 residues: CASSYSRTPGNEQFF. The CDR3 DNA follows: TGTGCCAGCAGTTACTCGAGAACTCCAGGGAATGAGCAGTTCTTC.

This clonotype was counted many times. The genes are TRBV7-6 and TRBJ2-1; 12 positions agree with TRBD2. Unmatched junction bases numbered 9, after V lost 5 bases and J lost 7 bases. This CDR3 region has 16 residues. The germline CDR1 and CDR2 sequences are SGHVS and FNYEAQ. The CDR3 nucleotides read TGTGCCAGCAGCATAAAGACTAGCGGGAGTAGGAATGAGCAGTTCTTC. Translating it yields CASSIKTSGSRNEQFF.

The DNA of the CDR3 is TGTGCCAGCAGCTTAGGAGAGACTAGCGAGCAGTTCTTC. It specifies CASSLGETSEQFF. This rearrangement joins TRBV11-3 to TRBJ2-1, with 7 bases that match TRBD2. CDR3 length: 13 residues. Per germline, CDR1 SGHNT and CDR2 YENEEA. Losses at the gene ends were 1 base for V and 10 bases for J; bases not matched to a gene: 4.

Only a few counts were recorded for this clonotype. CDR3: CASSSRPTGRPYNEQFF. The CDR3 nucleotides read TGTGCCAGCAGCTCTAGGCCGACAGGGAGACCTTACAATGAGCAGTTCTTC. The chain has TRBV7-9 and TRBJ2-1; TRBD1 aligns across 7 bases. The CDR3 is made up of 17 amino acids. Germline V gene lookup returns CDR1 SEHNR and CDR2 FQNEAQ (reference sequence). The J segment lost 4 bases and the V segment lost 4 bases, leaving 13 bases of the junction unmatched.

The rearrangement links TRBV12-3 or TRBV12-4 to TRBJ1-2, with D perhaps matching TRBD1 (5 bases). The CDR3 loop spans 17 amino acids. V lost 4 bases and J 5 bases, leaving 23 bases between the germline ends. The CDR3 here is CASSSGGELAGPYGYTF. CDR3 sequence (DNA): TGTGCCAGCAGTTCCGGGGGGGAGTTGGCGGGGCCTTATGGCTACACCTTC.

This chain uses TRBV6-8 with TRBJ1-2; D might be TRBD1 (5 bases). This CDR3 has 16 residues. CDR1 MNHGY and CDR2 SAAAGT come from the germline V gene. V was trimmed by 5 bases and J by 0 bases, leaving 16 bases between them. CDR3 residues: CASSNPGEVSNYGYTF. In DNA, the CDR3 is TGTGCCAGCAGTAACCCGGGGGAGGTTTCTAACTATGGCTACACCTTC.

In this sample, this clonotype turned up many times. The V and J genes are TRBV4-3 and TRBJ2-1; D gene ambiguous. Between the trimmed V and J ends, which lost 3 bases and 5 bases, there was a span of 5 bases. CDR1 is LGHNA and CDR2 is YSLEER in the germline V gene. The CDR3 has 12 amino acids. The CDR3 protein is CASSHQDNEQFF. For the CDR3, the DNA is TGCGCCAGCAGCCACCAGGACAATGAGCAGTTCTTC.

This rearrangement joins TRBV7-9 to TRBJ2-1; 7 nucleotides match TRBD2. J gave up 9 bases and V 3 bases, and 14 bases lay outside the gene matches. The CDR3 sequence is 16 residues long. The germline gives CDR1 SEHNR, CDR2 FQNEAQ (reference sequence). Written as DNA, the CDR3 is TGTGCCAGCAGCTTTGGAGGGGCTCCATGGGGGGGTGAGCAGTTCTTC. Its translation is CASSFGGAPWGGEQFF.

This clonotype was counted between two and nine times. V and J are TRBV12-3 or TRBV12-4 and TRBJ1-5; no clear D gene. The ends were cut back, 7 bases at V and 6 bases at J, with 13 bases in the middle. The CDR3 is 13 residues long. In DNA, the CDR3 is TGTGCCAGCAATGTATGGGCAGGTCAGCCCCAGCATTTT. Its protein is CASNVWAGQPQHF.

This clonotype has a handful of counts. This rearrangement joins TRBV28 to TRBJ2-2; 12 bases line up with TRBD1. Trimming cost V 8 bases and J 7 bases; bases outside gene matches: 8. Germline V lookup: CDR1 MDHEN, CDR2 SYDVKM. The CDR3 has 15 amino acids. For the CDR3, the DNA is TGTGCCAGCCTTTCCGGGACAGGGGGCATCGGGGAGCTGTTTTTT. Its translation: CASLSGTGGIGELFF.

The sample holds a few counts of this clonotype. The V call is TRBV7-3, the J call TRBJ2-6; 10 bases are a match to TRBD1. V trimming: 4 bases; J trimming: 0 bases; junction bases outside the gene matches: 9. This CDR3 is built from 19 residues. Germline lookup yields CDR1 SGHTA and CDR2 FQGTGA. The CDR3 spells CASSSGQGTSFSGANVLTF. CDR3 sequence (DNA): TGTGCCAGCAGCTCGGGACAGGGGACGTCTTTCTCTGGGGCCAACGTCCTGACTTTC.